The sequence of this T cell receptor (beta chain) was determined in a study of shared clonotypes between healthy human individuals. Repertoires were generated with immunoSEQ multiplex PCR, while TCRdb's copy carries only in-frame clones and drops some. Found here are roughly 500,000 clones, approximately 81% of them singletons; the top ten hold about 13%. From germline, CDR1 is MDHEN and CDR2 SYDVKM. CDR3 length: 15 residues. V was trimmed by 5 bases and J by 3 bases, leaving 14 bases between them. Input material: PBMCs. This clonotype originated in a woman in her thirties or forties in good health. Some clones in this sample may be carry-over from other donors' samples. The chain has TRBV28 and TRBJ2-1, with D possibly being TRBD1 (6 bases). CDR3 residues: CASSPLGGVYNEQFF. DNA of the CDR3: TGTGCCAGCAGTCCCCTAGGGGGAGTCTACAATGAGCAGTTCTTC.